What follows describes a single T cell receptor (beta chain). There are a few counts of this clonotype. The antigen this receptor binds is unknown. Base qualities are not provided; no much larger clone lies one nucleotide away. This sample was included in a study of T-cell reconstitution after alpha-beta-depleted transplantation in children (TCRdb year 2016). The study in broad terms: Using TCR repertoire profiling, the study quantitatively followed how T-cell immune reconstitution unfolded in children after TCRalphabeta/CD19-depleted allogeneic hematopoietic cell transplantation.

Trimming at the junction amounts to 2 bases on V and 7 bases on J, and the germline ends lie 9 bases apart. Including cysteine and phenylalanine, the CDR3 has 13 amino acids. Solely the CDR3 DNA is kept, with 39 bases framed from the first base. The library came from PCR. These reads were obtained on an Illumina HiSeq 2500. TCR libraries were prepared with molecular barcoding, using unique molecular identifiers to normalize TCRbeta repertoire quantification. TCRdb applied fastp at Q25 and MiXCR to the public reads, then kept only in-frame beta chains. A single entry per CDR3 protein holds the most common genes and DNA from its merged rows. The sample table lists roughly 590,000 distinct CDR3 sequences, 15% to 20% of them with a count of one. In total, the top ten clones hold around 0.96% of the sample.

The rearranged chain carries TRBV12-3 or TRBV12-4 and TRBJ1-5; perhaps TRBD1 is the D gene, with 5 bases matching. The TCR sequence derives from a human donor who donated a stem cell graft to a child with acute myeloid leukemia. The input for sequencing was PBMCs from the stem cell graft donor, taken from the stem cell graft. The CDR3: CASSLIQGQPQHF. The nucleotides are TGTGCCAGCAGTTTAATTCAGGGACAGCCCCAGCATTTT.